The clone carrying this TCR beta chain was seen ten or more times. The data originate from a study of blood T cells in healthy people across ages. A second 7 to 11 cycle PCR used barcoded and J-beta primers. Every sample produced at least 2.5 million CDR3-containing paired-end reads. TCRdb itself ran the 5' RACE reads through MiXCR, one entry per CDR3 protein. The table lists approximately 900,000 distinct CDR3 sequences, roughly 48% of them singletons. This CDR3 has 15 amino acids. Germline V CDR1 and CDR2: DFQATT, SNEGSKA (reference sequence). J gave up 6 bases and V 0 bases, and 1 base lay outside the gene matches.

Sequencing input: blood. The receptor comes from a man aged 25 to 40 in good health. This sequence joins TRBV20-1 and TRBJ2-1, with TRBD2 matching 14 bases. The CDR3 nucleotides read TGCAGTGCTAGAGAGGGACTAGCGGGGGCCAATGAGCAGTTCTTC. This translates into CSAREGLAGANEQFF.